This T cell receptor beta chain emerged from a study of T cells in Graves' hyperthyroidism and ophthalmopathy. Study background: Sampling of peripheral blood happened at initial diagnosis, prior to any treatment.

Regions amplified from RNA transcripts were the TCR beta CDR3 regions. Initially, a first-round RT-PCR of the TCR CDR3 employed the HTBI primer set. TCRdb re-derived calls from the multiplex PCR reads in MiXCR, one entry per CDR3 protein. The repertoire holds about 400,000 distinct CDR3 sequences, with more than 13% as singletons. CDR3 length: 15 amino acids. Germline CDR1 is DFQATT and CDR2 is SNEGSKA (reference sequence). J gave up 4 bases and V 2 bases, and 7 bases lay outside the gene matches. Graves' hyperthyroidism showing no ophthalmopathy progression within 18 months was considered stable. The study excluded patients with uncontrolled infection, other autoimmune disease, pregnancy or lactation.

This clonotype was sampled from a woman under 40 with Graves' hyperthyroidism. Material for sequencing was blood. V and J are TRBV20-1 and TRBJ2-7; 11 bases align to TRBD1. CDR3 nucleotides: TGCAGTGCTAGAATCTTCGGGACAGGGGGATACGAGCAGTACTTC. As protein: CSARIFGTGGYEQYF.